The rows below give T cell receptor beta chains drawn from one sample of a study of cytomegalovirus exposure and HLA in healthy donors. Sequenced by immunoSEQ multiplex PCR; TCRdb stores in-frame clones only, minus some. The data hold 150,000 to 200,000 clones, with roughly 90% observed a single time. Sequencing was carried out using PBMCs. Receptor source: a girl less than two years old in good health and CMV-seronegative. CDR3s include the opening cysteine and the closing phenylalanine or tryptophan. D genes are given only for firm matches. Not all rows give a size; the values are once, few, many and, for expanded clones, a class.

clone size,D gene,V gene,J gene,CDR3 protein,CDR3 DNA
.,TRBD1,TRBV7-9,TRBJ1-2,CASSVTGGSDGYTF,TGTGCCAGCAGCGTTACAGGGGGCAGCGATGGCTACACCTTC
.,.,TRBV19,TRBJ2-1,CASSIISGIDEQFF,TGTGCCAGTAGTATAATTTCGGGGATTGATGAGCAGTTCTTC
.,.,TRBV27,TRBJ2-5,CASSPYSAGGETQYF,TGTGCCAGCAGTCCCTACTCGGCCGGGGGAGAGACCCAGTACTTC
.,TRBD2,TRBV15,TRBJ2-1,CATREGTSGTNEQFF,TGTGCCACCAGGGAAGGGACTAGCGGGACCAATGAGCAGTTCTTC
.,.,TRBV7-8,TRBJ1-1,CATTEGENMQAFF,TGTGCCACCACTGAGGGGGAGAACATGCAAGCTTTCTTT
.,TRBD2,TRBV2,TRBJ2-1,CASSTSGGSVDEQFF,TGTGCCAGCAGTACTAGCGGGGGGTCCGTTGATGAGCAGTTCTTC
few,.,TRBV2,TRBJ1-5,CASSEGQAPNQPQHF,TGTGCCAGCAGTGAAGGTCAAGCCCCGAATCAGCCCCAGCATTTT
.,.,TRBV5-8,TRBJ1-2,CASSFDLNGGYTF,TGTGCCAGCAGCTTCGACCTAAACGGGGGCTACACCTTC
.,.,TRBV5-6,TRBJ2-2,CASSPRRQSGGELFF,TGTGCCAGCAGCCCGAGGCGGCAGTCGGGCGGGGAGCTGTTTTTT
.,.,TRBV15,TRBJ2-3,CATSRGGGGTDTQYF,TGTGCCACCAGCAGAGGAGGGGGTGGAACAGATACGCAGTATTTT
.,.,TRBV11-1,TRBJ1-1,CASSFRTAGTEAFF,TGTGCCAGCAGCTTCAGGACAGCAGGAACTGAAGCTTTCTTT
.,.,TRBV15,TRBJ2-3,CATSREELFTGRGKDTQYF,TGTGCCACCAGCAGAGAAGAACTCTTTACAGGGCGGGGGAAAGATACGCAGTATTTT
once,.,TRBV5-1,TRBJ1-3,CASSLEQAFSGNTIYF,TGCGCCAGCAGCTTGGAGCAGGCCTTCTCTGGAAACACCATATATTTT
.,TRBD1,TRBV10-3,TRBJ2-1,CAISDNPRTGTSSYNEQFF,TGTGCCATCAGTGATAACCCCCGGACAGGGACAAGCTCCTACAATGAGCAGTTCTTC
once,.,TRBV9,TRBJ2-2,CASSVAGANTGELFF,TGTGCCAGCAGCGTAGCGGGGGCGAACACCGGGGAGCTGTTTTTT
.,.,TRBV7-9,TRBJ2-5,CASSLEGTQYF,TGTGCCAGCTCCCTCGAGGGGACCCAGTACTTC
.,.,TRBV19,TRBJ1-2,CASSIPGNNYGYTF,TGTGCCAGTAGTATACCAGGGAACAACTATGGCTACACCTTC
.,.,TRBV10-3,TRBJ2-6,CAISGRQDGRSGANVLTF,TGTGCCATCAGTGGAAGACAGGACGGGCGCTCTGGGGCCAACGTCCTGACTTTC
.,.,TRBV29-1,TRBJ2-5,CSVERIRAQETQYF,TGCAGCGTTGAAAGGATCAGGGCCCAAGAGACCCAGTACTTC
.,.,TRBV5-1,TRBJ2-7,CASSQTRANYEQYF,TGCGCCAGCAGCCAGACGAGGGCCAACTACGAGCAGTACTTC
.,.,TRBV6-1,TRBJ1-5,CASSERGNQPQHF,TGTGCCAGCAGTGAAAGAGGCAATCAGCCCCAGCATTTT
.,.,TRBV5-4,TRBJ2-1,CASSLGQGWNEQFF,TGTGCCAGCAGCTTGGGGCAGGGTTGGAATGAGCAGTTCTTC
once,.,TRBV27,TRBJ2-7,CASSLGVGVRYEQYF,TGTGCCAGCAGTTTGGGAGTTGGAGTTAGGTACGAGCAGTACTTC
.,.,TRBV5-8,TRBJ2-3,CASRVRWATDTQYF,TGTGCCAGCAGGGTTAGGTGGGCCACAGATACGCAGTATTTT
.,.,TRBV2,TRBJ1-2,CATEDTPPRYGYTF,TGTGCCACCGAAGACACCCCCCCTCGCTATGGCTACACCTTC
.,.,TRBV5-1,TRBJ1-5,CASSLDGVPQHF,TGCGCCAGCAGCTTGGACGGAGTACCCCAGCATTTT
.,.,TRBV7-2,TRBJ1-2,CASSSQPGNYGYTF,TGTGCCAGCAGCTCCCAGCCGGGGAACTATGGCTACACCTTC
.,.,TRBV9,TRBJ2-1,CASSVQSGPSYNEQFF,TGTGCCAGCAGCGTCCAAAGCGGTCCCTCCTACAATGAGCAGTTCTTC
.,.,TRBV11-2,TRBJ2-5,CASSSRTILGGEAKETQYF,TGTGCCAGCAGCTCACGGACGATTCTGGGGGGTGAGGCCAAAGAGACCCAGTACTTC
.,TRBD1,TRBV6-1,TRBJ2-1,CASSDGQGNYNEQFF,TGTGCCAGCAGTGACGGACAGGGAAATTACAATGAGCAGTTCTTC
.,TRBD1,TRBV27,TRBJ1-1,CASSRQGGYTEAFF,TGTGCCAGCAGCCGACAGGGAGGATACACTGAAGCTTTCTTT
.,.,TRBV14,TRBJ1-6,CASSPRDSYNSPLHF,TGTGCCAGCAGCCCCCGGGACTCCTATAATTCACCCCTCCACTTT
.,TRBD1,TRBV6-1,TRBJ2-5,CASSETHIGQDQETQYF,TGTGCCAGCAGTGAAACCCATATTGGACAGGACCAAGAGACCCAGTACTTC
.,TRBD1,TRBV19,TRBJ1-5,CASSRGQGEENQPQHF,TGTGCCAGTAGCCGGGGACAGGGGGAGGAAAATCAGCCCCAGCATTTT
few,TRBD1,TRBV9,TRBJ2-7,CASSVGQGDEQYF,TGTGCCAGCAGCGTAGGCCAGGGGGACGAGCAGTACTTC
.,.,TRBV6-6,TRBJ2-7,CASRRLVDAYEQYF,TGTGCCAGCCGGAGACTAGTCGACGCCTACGAGCAGTACTTC
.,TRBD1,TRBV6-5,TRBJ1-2,CASSPGTGARSTF,TGTGCCAGCAGTCCCGGGACAGGAGCCCGTAGTACCTTC
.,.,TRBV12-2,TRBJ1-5,CASRLAIQQGGNQPQHF,TGTGCAAGTCGCCTCGCTATTCAGCAAGGGGGCAATCAGCCCCAGCATTTT
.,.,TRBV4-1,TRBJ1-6,CASSQAPPVLSHSPLHF,TGCGCCAGCAGCCAAGCTCCTCCAGTGTTGTCCCATTCACCCCTCCACTTT
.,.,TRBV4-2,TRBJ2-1,CASSQERVYNEQFF,TGTGCCAGCAGCCAAGAGAGGGTATACAATGAGCAGTTCTTC
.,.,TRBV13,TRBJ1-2,CASSPGGAGAGYTF,TGTGCCAGCAGCCCCGGTGGTGCAGGGGCTGGCTACACCTTC
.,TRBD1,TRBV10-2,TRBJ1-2,CASSEITTGGSNNYGYTF,TGCGCCAGCAGCGAAATTACGACAGGGGGGTCAAATAACTATGGCTACACCTTC
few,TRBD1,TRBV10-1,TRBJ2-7,CASGPGDRVYEQYF,TGCGCCAGCGGGCCGGGGGACAGGGTCTACGAGCAGTACTTC
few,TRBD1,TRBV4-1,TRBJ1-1,CASSHAGTVNTEAFF,TGCGCCAGCAGCCATGCCGGGACAGTGAACACTGAAGCTTTCTTT
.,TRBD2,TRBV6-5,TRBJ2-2,CASGGDNIGELFF,TGTGCCAGCGGGGGGGATAACATCGGGGAGCTGTTTTTT
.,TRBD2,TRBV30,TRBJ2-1,CAWSVGSGRRYYNEQFF,TGTGCCTGGAGTGTAGGGAGCGGGAGACGGTACTACAATGAGCAGTTCTTC
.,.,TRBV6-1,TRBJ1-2,CASSEQVGHPRGYTF,TGTGCCAGCAGTGAACAGGTTGGGCACCCTCGTGGCTACACCTTC
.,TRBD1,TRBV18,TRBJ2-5,CASSPPGTGTIQETQYF,TGTGCCAGCTCACCCCCGGGGACAGGCACCATTCAAGAGACCCAGTACTTC
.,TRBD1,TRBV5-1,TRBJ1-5,CASSLGEDRGLDQPQHF,TGCGCCAGCAGCTTGGGGGAAGACAGGGGGCTGGATCAGCCCCAGCATTTT
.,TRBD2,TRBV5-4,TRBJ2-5,CASSTPPIAGGLQETQYF,TGTGCCAGCAGCACCCCCCCTATCGCGGGAGGGCTACAGGAGACCCAGTACTTC
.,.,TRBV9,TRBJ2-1,CASSVATSYNEQFF,TGTGCCAGCAGCGTAGCTACGAGCTACAATGAGCAGTTCTTC
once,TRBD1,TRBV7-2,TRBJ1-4,CASSYDRGQGSENLFF,TGTGCCAGCAGCTACGACCGCGGACAGGGGAGTGAAAACCTGTTTTTT
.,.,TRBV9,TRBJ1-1,CASSVAIGANTEAFF,TGTGCCAGCAGCGTAGCTATCGGAGCGAACACTGAAGCTTTCTTT